The 25 T cell receptor beta chains below come from one sample, sequenced in a study of cytomegalovirus exposure and HLA in healthy donors. Researchers ran the PCR with 60 Vbeta and 13 Jbeta primers. Produced via immunoSEQ multiplex PCR; TCRdb's table is partial and in-frame only. The data show roughly 200,000 clones, roughly 80% seen once. The sample taken for sequencing was PBMCs. The receptor set was obtained from a woman aged 40-49 years in good health and CMV-seronegative.

V is TRBV5-1 and J is TRBJ2-7, with D tentatively TRBD1 (6 bases). The length of the CDR3 is 14 residues. Germline CDR1 and CDR2: SGHRS and YFSETQ. The ends were cut back, 4 bases at V and 2 bases at J, with 13 bases in the middle. CDR3 bases: TGCGCCAGCAGCGACCCGACAGGAACCTACGAGCAGTACTTC. Its protein product is CASSDPTGTYEQYF.

This clone appeared a single time. The CDR3 coding sequence is TGCGCCAGCAGAACGGGAGGAGGGAGGAATACGCAGTATTTT. It codes for CASRTGGGRNTQYF. The rearrangement joins TRBV5-1 to TRBJ2-3, with 7 positions matching TRBD2. Losses at the gene ends were 5 bases for V and 7 bases for J; bases not matched to a gene: 10. The CDR3 totals 14 residues. Germline V lookup: CDR1 SGHRS, CDR2 YFSETQ.

This chain joins TRBV28 and TRBJ1-2; the D is unclear. Looked up from germline, CDR1 is MDHEN and CDR2 is SYDVKM. V shed 3 bases and J shed 8 bases, with 10 bases lying between them. The CDR3 covers 12 residues. Here the CDR3 reads CASSLVGFGYTF. In nucleotides, the CDR3 is TGTGCCAGCAGTTTGGTCGGGTTCGGCTACACCTTC.

V usage is TRBV10-1 and J usage is TRBJ2-5; 8 nucleotides line up with TRBD1. Germline V lookup: CDR1 WNHNN, CDR2 SYGVQD (reference sequence). The ends lost 6 bases at V and 5 bases at J; junction bases unmatched: 8. This CDR3 has 14 residues. This CDR3 is CASSQTGARETQYF. The DNA for the CDR3 is TGCGCCAGCAGCCAGACAGGGGCTCGGGAGACCCAGTACTTC.

The chain carries TRBV10-1 and TRBJ2-7; 10 bases align to TRBD2. CDR3 length: 14 residues. Germline CDR1 WNHNN, CDR2 SYGVQD (reference sequence). V lost 5 bases, J lost 4 bases, and 5 bases stayed unmatched. The CDR3: CASSKTSGSYEQYF. In DNA, the CDR3 is TGCGCCAGCAGTAAGACTAGCGGGTCGTACGAGCAGTACTTC.

The chain joins TRBV10-3 to TRBJ2-3, with 8 nucleotides matching TRBD2. The CDR3 is 16 residues long. Germline lookup yields CDR1 ENHRY and CDR2 SYGVKD. The V gene end was trimmed by 3 bases and the J gene end by 0 bases; junction bases not matched to a gene: 5. The CDR3, as DNA: TGTGCCATCAGTGATTTACTAGCGGATAGCACAGATACGCAGTATTTT. It translates to CAISDLLADSTDTQYF.

The chain carries TRBV28 and TRBJ1-2, with TRBD1 matching over 8 bases. Germline CDR1 MDHEN, CDR2 SYDVKM. This CDR3 region has 15 residues. V was clipped by 5 bases and J by 1 base; unmatched bases: 6. CDR3 protein: CASSKPTGVNYGYTF. Here the CDR3 DNA reads TGTGCCAGCAGTAAACCGACAGGGGTTAACTATGGCTACACCTTC.

V is TRBV30 and J is TRBJ2-4, with 8 positions matching TRBD2. The CDR3 consists of 17 residues. Germline V gene lookup returns CDR1 GTSNPN and CDR2 SVGIG (reference sequence). Trimming cost V 0 bases and J 3 bases; bases outside gene matches: 10. Written as DNA, the CDR3 is TGTGCCTGGAGTGTACGTTTCAGGGCGGGGGGCAAAAACATTCAGTACTTC. Translated: CAWSVRFRAGGKNIQYF.

The chain carries TRBV7-8 and TRBJ2-7; D gene unclear. Per the germline V gene, CDR1 is SGHVS and CDR2 is FQNEAQ. The CDR3 spans 15 residues. Trimming pared 2 bases from V and 3 bases from J, leaving 14 bases between. CDR3 coding DNA: TGTGCCAGCAGCTTAAGATCAGAAACCAACTACGAGCAGTACTTC. Translating it yields CASSLRSETNYEQYF.

This clone has only one observation. This rearrangement joins TRBV29-1 to TRBJ2-5, with no clear D. Germline values: CDR1 SQVTM, CDR2 ANQGSEA. V gave up 7 bases and J gave up 2 bases, with 17 bases separating them. The CDR3 runs to 14 residues. This chain's CDR3 is CSAYTIRIQETQYF. The CDR3 region has the DNA TGCAGCGCCTATACCATTCGAATTCAAGAGACCCAGTACTTC.

The V and J genes are TRBV9 and TRBJ1-1; no clear D gene. Trimming pared 0 bases from V and 5 bases from J, leaving 11 bases between. Germline V CDR1 and CDR2: SGDLS, YYNGEE. The CDR3 has 14 amino acids. CDR3 sequence reads: CASSVGMAGTEAFF. DNA of the CDR3: TGTGCCAGCAGCGTAGGGATGGCGGGGACTGAAGCTTTCTTT.

The chain couples TRBV7-6 to TRBJ1-4; 9 nucleotides line up with TRBD1. CDR3 length equals 14 residues. CDR1 SGHVS and CDR2 FNYEAQ come from the germline V gene. V gave up 5 bases and J gave up 8 bases; unmatched junction bases: 6. The CDR3 here is CASSPGTGSEKLFF. CDR3 in DNA: TGTGCCAGCAGCCCAGGGACAGGGTCCGAAAAACTGTTTTTT.

This chain links TRBV12-5 with TRBJ1-2; TRBD1 agrees at 9 bases. CDR1 is LGHNT and CDR2 is FRNRAP in the germline V gene. V lost 5 bases to trimming and J lost 4 bases; unmatched junction nucleotides: 8. The CDR3 loop spans 15 amino acids. In DNA form, the CDR3 reads TGTGCTAGTGGTCCGACCGGGACAGGGATCTATGGCTACACCTTC. Translated: CASGPTGTGIYGYTF.

The V gene is TRBV27, the J gene TRBJ1-4; 9 bases fit TRBD1. The CDR3 has 14 residues. Trimming removed 5 bases from V and 5 bases from J; junction bases left unmatched: 3. Germline CDR1 is MNHEY and CDR2 is SMNVEV (reference sequence). CDR3 nucleotide sequence: TGTGCCAGCAGTAGGGACAGGGCCAATGAAAAACTGTTTTTT. Amino acid sequence: CASSRDRANEKLFF.

This chain joins TRBV7-8 and TRBJ1-1; D is uncertain. This CDR3 spans 12 amino acids. The germline V gene encodes CDR1 SGHVS and CDR2 FQNEAQ. Deletions cut 1 base from V and 8 bases from J, with 8 bases between. As DNA, the CDR3 is TGTGCCAGCAGCTTAGGGAGTATAGAAGCTTTCTTT. It codes for CASSLGSIEAFF.

Only one count was recorded for this clone. The identical CDR3 is also encoded by other nucleotide sequences in the sample. The chain has TRBV15 and TRBJ2-5; possibly TRBD1 for D (5 bases). CDR3 length equals 14 residues. The V end was cut by 3 bases, the J end by 1 base, with 9 bases between. Germline V gives CDR1 LNHNV, CDR2 YYDKDF (reference sequence). CDR3 bases: TGTGCCACCAGCAGCTTTGACAGCCAAGAGACCCAGTACTTC. This translates into CATSSFDSQETQYF.

This clone has just one count. The gene calls are TRBV9 and TRBJ2-2; 7 positions agree with TRBD1. CDR1 and CDR2 (germline): SGDLS, YYNGEE. The CDR3 is 16 amino acids. V lost 3 bases, J lost 2 bases, and 7 bases stayed unmatched. The CDR3 DNA follows: TGTGCCAGCAGCGCTACGGGACAGATAAACACCGGGGAGCTGTTTTTT. This sequence encodes CASSATGQINTGELFF.

This clone was observed a handful of times. Distinct nucleotide sequences in the sample also encode this CDR3. The genes are TRBV5-1 and TRBJ2-7; 7 nucleotides line up with TRBD1. From germline, CDR1 is SGHRS and CDR2 YFSETQ. Losses at the gene ends were 0 bases for V and 3 bases for J; bases not matched to a gene: 0. The CDR3 consists of 13 residues. CDR3 DNA: TGCGCCAGCAGCTTGGGGACAGGCTACGAGCAGTACTTC. It yields the protein CASSLGTGYEQYF.

The V gene is TRBV19, the J gene TRBJ2-7; 9 bases match TRBD2. V lost 5 bases and J lost 3; bases outside the gene matches: 5. The CDR3 runs 14 residues. The germline V gene has CDR1 LNHDA and CDR2 SQIVND (reference sequence). This chain's CDR3 is CASSAGLAVYEQYF. In nucleotides, the CDR3 is TGTGCCAGTAGTGCGGGACTAGCCGTCTACGAGCAGTACTTC.

V gene TRBV30 combines with J gene TRBJ1-2; no reliable D call. Looked up from germline, CDR1 is GTSNPN and CDR2 is SVGIG (reference sequence). The CDR3 has 16 amino acids. With 1 base removed from V and 8 bases from J, the gap between germline ends came to 23 bases. CDR3 DNA: TGTGCCTGGAGTGACTCCGAAGGATCGGGAGGGCGCGGCTACACCTTC. Its translation: CAWSDSEGSGGRGYTF.

Notes on this clone: The same CDR3 arises from other DNA sequences in this sample as well. The chain combines TRBV5-1 with TRBJ2-2; 10 bases match TRBD2. V lost 0 bases to trimming and J lost 5 bases; unmatched junction nucleotides: 1. Per the germline V gene, CDR1 is SGHRS and CDR2 is YFSETQ. The CDR3 runs 15 residues. The CDR3 DNA sequence: TGCGCCAGCAGCTTGGTAGCGGGGGGAACCGGGGAGCTGTTTTTT. Protein sequence: CASSLVAGGTGELFF. Drawing the rest from reference TRBV5-1 and TRBJ2-2, the complete variable domain is KAGVTQTPRYLIKTRGQQVTLSCSPISGHRSVSWYQQTPGQGLQFLFEYFSETQRNKGNFPGRFSGRQFSNSRSEMNVSTLELGDSALYLCASSLVAGGTGELFFGEGSRLTVL.

J is TRBJ2-5 and V is TRBV5-4; weak D call: TRBD1 (6 bases). V lost 1 base to trimming and J lost 4 bases, with 14 bases between them. This CDR3 contains 15 residues. Germline V lookup: CDR1 SGHNT, CDR2 YYREEE (reference sequence). The CDR3 reads CASSLIGQGTETQYF. The CDR3 nucleotides read TGTGCCAGCAGCTTGATTGGGCAGGGGACAGAGACCCAGTACTTC.

The chain couples TRBV5-4 to TRBJ2-7, with 9 nucleotides matching TRBD1. The CDR3 is made up of 15 amino acids. V was pared by 4 bases and J by 3 bases, with 8 bases of the junction left unmatched. Germline V gene sequence: CDR1 SGHNT, CDR2 YYREEE (reference sequence). Written as DNA, the CDR3 is TGTGCCAGCAGCCCTGGTGGGACAGGGCGCTACGAGCAGTACTTC. Protein sequence: CASSPGGTGRYEQYF.

The chain employs TRBV7-2 and TRBJ2-5; TRBD2 aligns across 7 bases. The CDR3 is 15 residues long. CDR1 is SGHTA and CDR2 is FQGNSA in the germline V gene. Losses at the gene ends were 5 bases for V and 5 bases for J; bases not matched to a gene: 11. This CDR3 reads CASSPGGGQYETQYF. The DNA of the CDR3 is TGTGCCAGCAGCCCGGGGGGTGGACAATACGAGACCCAGTACTTC.

The chain recombines TRBV7-9 with TRBJ1-1; 9 bases fit TRBD1. The germline V gene has CDR1 SEHNR and CDR2 FQNEAQ (reference sequence). V lost 5 bases, J lost 5 bases, and 9 bases stayed unmatched. The CDR3 is made up of 15 amino acids. The CDR3 here is CASSPPGTGNTEAFF. The CDR3 DNA reads TGTGCCAGCAGCCCTCCCGGGACAGGGAATACTGAAGCTTTCTTT.